The 13 T cell receptor beta chains below were found in one sample sequenced in a study of T cell responses to AZD1222 COVID-19 vaccine. Repertoires were generated with immunoSEQ multiplex PCR, while TCRdb's copy carries only in-frame clones and drops some. This sample carries roughly 150,000 clones, about 92% of them seen once, and the ten largest clones take about 5.9%. Here the sequenced sample was peripheral blood, taken 28 days after the second AZD1222 dose. The receptors originated from an adult who received the AZD1222 COVID-19 vaccine.

Concerning this clone itself: Other nucleotide sequences from this sample produce the same CDR3. The chain combines TRBV30 with TRBJ1-5, with D hard to call. The ends were cut back, 3 bases at V and 0 bases at J, with 3 bases in the middle. The CDR3 covers 12 residues. Germline loops: CDR1 GTSNPN, CDR2 SVGIG (reference sequence). The DNA of the CDR3 is TGTGCCTGGAGCGATAGCAATCAGCCCCAGCATTTT. It translates to CAWSDSNQPQHF.

The rearrangement joins TRBV3-1 (or the pseudogene TRBV3-2) to TRBJ1-6, with no clear D. Germline V gives CDR1 LGHDT, CDR2 YNNKEL (reference sequence). Trimming pared 8 bases from V and 7 bases from J, leaving 12 bases between. This CDR3 contains 13 residues. CDR3 in DNA: TGTGCCAGCCCCCACGGAAAAAATTCACCCCTCCACTTT. Translating it yields CASPHGKNSPLHF.

The chain recombines TRBV29-1 with TRBJ2-5, with TRBD1 matching 8 bases. Germline V CDR1 and CDR2: SQVTM, ANQGSEA. The V and J ends lost 7 bases and 5 bases, in that order; junction bases with no gene match: 9. The CDR3 totals 13 residues. The CDR3 region is CSAETGARETQYF. DNA of the CDR3: TGCAGCGCTGAGACAGGGGCCCGGGAGACCCAGTACTTC.

V usage is TRBV18 and J usage is TRBJ2-7; 9 nucleotides line up with TRBD1. V shed 3 bases, J shed 5 bases, and the junction held 8 bases outside the gene matches. The CDR3 covers 15 residues. From germline, CDR1 is KGHSH and CDR2 LQKENI. CDR3 bases: TGTGCCAGCTCACCCCTAGACAGGGGGACGCACGAGCAGTACTTC. It is translated as CASSPLDRGTHEQYF.

The chain links TRBV10-1 to TRBJ2-5; D call uncertain. Trimming left V 4 bases short and J 1 base short, with 7 bases between. Germline V gene sequence: CDR1 WNHNN, CDR2 SYGVQD (reference sequence). CDR3 length: 13 residues. The CDR3 here is CASSAAIQETQYF. The CDR3 bases are TGCGCCAGCAGTGCCGCGATCCAAGAGACCCAGTACTTC.

This sequence joins TRBV27 and TRBJ2-7; tentative D call: TRBD2 (6 bases). The CDR3 runs 17 residues. Trimming removed 3 bases from V and 0 bases from J, with 18 bases in between. Looked up from germline, CDR1 is MNHEY and CDR2 is SMNVEV (reference sequence). The CDR3 reads CASSLEGPLSYSYEQYF. For the CDR3, the DNA is TGTGCCAGCAGTTTGGAGGGGCCGCTATCCTACTCCTACGAGCAGTACTTC.

Comment on this clone: Relative to the germline gene, one junction end is altered; a read error may explain this. The CDR3 DNA reads as TGTGCCAGCAGTAACTCGGCCTACGAGCAGTACTTC. Encoded protein: CASSNSAYEQYF. This chain links TRBV6-6 with TRBJ2-7; the D is unclear. Germline loops: CDR1 MNHNY, CDR2 SVGAGI (reference sequence). This CDR3 is built from 12 residues.

The V and J genes are TRBV28 and TRBJ2-2, with D possibly TRBD1 on 6 matching bases. The V gene's germline CDR1 is MDHEN and CDR2 SYDVKM. The length of the CDR3 is 14 residues. The germline V and J ends were trimmed by 6 bases and 4 bases, with 12 bases remaining between them. The CDR3 sequence is CASSPVGATGELFF. CDR3 DNA: TGTGCCAGCAGCCCCGTGGGGGCCACCGGGGAGCTGTTTTTT.

The chain carries TRBV7-8 and TRBJ2-5; 12 bases are a match to TRBD2. CDR3 length equals 16 residues. J gave up 7 bases and V 1 base, and 7 bases lay outside the gene matches. From germline, CDR1 is SGHVS and CDR2 FQNEAQ. The CDR3 protein is CASSLGLAGGSGTQYF. The CDR3 bases are TGTGCCAGCAGCTTAGGCCTAGCGGGAGGGTCCGGGACCCAGTACTTC.

V is TRBV7-2 and J is TRBJ2-3; 13 bases align to TRBD2. Losses at the gene ends were 5 bases for V and 4 bases for J; bases not matched to a gene: 9. The CDR3 is 17 residues long. Germline CDR1 SGHTA, CDR2 FQGNSA. The CDR3 sequence: CASSPALAGGQADTQYF. The CDR3 coding sequence is TGTGCCAGCAGCCCCGCACTAGCGGGGGGGCAGGCAGATACGCAGTATTTT. Filled out from reference TRBV7-2 and TRBJ2-3, the complete variable domain reads GAGVSQSPSNKVTEKGKDVELRCDPISGHTALYWYRQSLGQGLEFLIYFQGNSAPDKSGLPSDRFSAERTGGSVSTLTIQRTQQEDSAVYLCASSPALAGGQADTQYFGPGTRLTVL.

This chain joins TRBV5-1 and TRBJ1-1; D may be TRBD1 (6 bases). Germline lookup yields CDR1 SGHRS and CDR2 YFSETQ. This CDR3 is built from 17 residues. The V end was cut by 1 base, the J end by 4 bases, with 20 bases between. The chain's CDR3 is CASSLLQGRNGGTEAFF. The DNA for the CDR3 is TGCGCCAGCAGCTTGTTACAGGGAAGGAACGGGGGCACTGAAGCTTTCTTT.

The V and J genes are TRBV7-3 and TRBJ2-3, with a weak D call TRBD2 (6 bases). Germline V gene data show CDR1 as SGHTA and CDR2 as FQGTGA. Trimming removed 3 bases at V and 0 bases at J, with 10 bases between. The CDR3 is 15 amino acids. The CDR3 protein is CASSFGTQSTDTQYF. Here the CDR3 DNA reads TGTGCCAGCAGCTTCGGGACTCAGAGCACAGATACGCAGTATTTT. Full variable domain (rest looked up from reference TRBV7-3 and TRBJ2-3): GAGVSQTPSNKVTEKGKYVELRCDPISGHTALYWYRQSLGQGPEFLIYFQGTGAADDSGLPNDRFFAVRPEGSVSTLKIQRTERGDSAVYLCASSFGTQSTDTQYFGPGTRLTVL.

The CDR3 region is CASSLVPDSYNEQFF. The CDR3 DNA is TGCGCCAGCAGCTTGGTTCCTGACTCCTACAATGAGCAGTTCTTC. The chain has TRBV5-1 and TRBJ2-1; D remains ambiguous. The CDR3 consists of 15 residues. Trimming took off 0 bases at V and 0 bases at J, with 7 bases between the two ends. The germline V gene has CDR1 SGHRS and CDR2 YFSETQ.